The 28 T cell receptor beta chains below come from one sample, sequenced in a study of T-cell reconstitution after alpha-beta-depleted transplantation in children. A TCRbeta library incorporating unique molecular identifiers was prepared. From the PCR reads, TCRdb called clonotypes with MiXCR, one entry per CDR3 protein. This sample has around 180,000 distinct CDR3 sequences, with around 10% found just once. The material was PBMCs, obtained before TCRalphabeta/CD19-depleted stem cell transplant. The source is a boy between 2 and 10 years old with acute myeloid leukemia, due to receive a stem cell transplant.

At least ten counts were recorded for this clonotype. The chain is built from TRBV20-1 and TRBJ1-1; D is undetermined. The CDR3 extends over 14 amino acids. V shed 5 bases and J shed 0 bases, with 13 bases lying between them. Germline V gene data show CDR1 as DFQATT and CDR2 as SNEGSKA (reference sequence). The CDR3 DNA reads as TGCAGTGCTCTCTTGGACCGATTGAACACTGAAGCTTTCTTT. Protein product: CSALLDRLNTEAFF.

This clonotype was recorded many times. The chain uses TRBV7-6 and TRBJ2-1, with 8 bases fitting TRBD2. V was clipped by 5 bases and J by 7 bases; unmatched bases: 10. Germline CDR1 and CDR2: SGHVS and FNYEAQ. The CDR3 totals 15 residues. CDR3 nucleotides: TGTGCCAGCAGCCTGAAGGGGACTAGTATAAATGAGCAGTTCTTC. This sequence encodes CASSLKGTSINEQFF.

V is TRBV20-1 and J is TRBJ2-3, with TRBD2 matching over 7 bases. V shed 1 base, J shed 4 bases, and the junction held 8 bases outside the gene matches. CDR1 and CDR2 (germline): DFQATT, SNEGSKA (reference sequence). CDR3 length: 15 amino acids. The CDR3 is CSARGLWGGSDTQYF. The DNA of the CDR3 is TGCAGTGCTAGAGGGCTGTGGGGGGGGTCAGATACGCAGTATTTT.

This clonotype was detected many times. J is TRBJ2-7 and V is TRBV11-2; perhaps D is TRBD1 or TRBD2 (7 bases each). Per the germline V gene, CDR1 is SGHAT and CDR2 is FQNNGV. The ends were cut back, 3 bases at V and 4 bases at J, with 10 bases in the middle. CDR3 length: 13 residues. CDR3 sequence (DNA): TGTGCCAGCAGCTTTCAGGGGGGGTACGAGCAGTACGTC. Protein sequence: CASSFQGGYEQYV.

This clonotype was recorded at least ten times. The chain carries TRBV28 and TRBJ2-7; a weak D match, TRBD2 (5 bases). Germline V CDR1 and CDR2: MDHEN, SYDVKM. Trimming left V 6 bases short and J 4 bases short, with 19 bases between. This CDR3 is built from 15 residues. The chain's CDR3 is CASRHGRTGNYEQYF. The CDR3 DNA sequence: TGTGCCAGCAGGCACGGTAGAACGGGAAATTACGAGCAGTACTTC.

Turning to this clonotype: A much larger clone differs from this one at a single base, so this may be a read error. This rearrangement joins TRBV3-1 to TRBJ2-7, with D possibly matching TRBD1 (7 bases). Germline V gene sequence: CDR1 LGHDT, CDR2 YNNKEL (reference sequence). There are 15 residues in the CDR3. V was cut by 7 bases and J by 5 bases, with 21 bases left in between. In DNA form, the CDR3 reads TGTGCCAGCACCCAGGGGGGAACCCTGGTCAACGAGCAGTACTTC. Residues: CASTQGGTLVNEQYF.

This clonotype was seen repeatedly, ten times or more. J is TRBJ1-4 and V is TRBV5-8; D is perhaps TRBD1 (5 bases). The CDR3 length is 12 residues. Germline V gene lookup returns CDR1 SGHTS and CDR2 YDEGEE. The V and J ends lost 9 bases and 4 bases respectively, with 10 bases between them. The CDR3 here is CAIRQINEKLFF. The CDR3, as DNA: TGTGCCATCCGACAGATTAATGAAAAACTGTTTTTT.

As for this clonotype: The CDR3 does not close with the conserved phenylalanine or tryptophan, likely indicating a read error. This chain uses TRBV29-1 with TRBJ2-5, with a tentative D call TRBD1 (5 bases). Germline V lookup: CDR1 SQVTM, CDR2 ANQGSEA. CDR3 length equals 14 residues. Trimming took 1 base from V and 5 from J, leaving 14 bases between them. The CDR3 region has the DNA TGCAGCGTTGAAGGGCCAGGGTTTTGGGAGACCCAGTACCTC. As protein: CSVEGPGFWETQYL.

This clonotype was seen only a few times. This may come from a read error, since a much larger clone is one base off. The V call is TRBV6-6, the J call TRBJ1-5, with D unclear. Trimming removed 6 bases from V and 3 bases from J, with 6 bases in between. This CDR3 comprises 12 residues. Germline assignment: CDR1 MNHNY and CDR2 SVGAGI (reference sequence). The CDR3 nucleotides read TGTGCCAGCAGATCCGACAATCAGCCCCAGCATTTT. Encoded protein: CASRSDNQPQHF.

This clonotype was seen many times. CDR3 amino acids: CAISEGRATGNQPQHF. Written as DNA, the CDR3 is TGTGCCATCAGCGAGGGGAGGGCTACAGGCAATCAGCCCCAGCATTTT. The J gene is TRBJ1-5, the V gene TRBV10-3; D may be TRBD1 (5 bases). CDR3 length equals 16 residues. Germline V gene data show CDR1 as ENHRY and CDR2 as SYGVKD. Trimming pared 6 bases from V and 2 bases from J, leaving 17 bases between.

In this sample, this clonotype turned up a few times. A much larger clone lies a single base off, so this may be a read error. DNA for the CDR3: TGTGCCAGCTGCCCGAGGGGGAGGCGGGGGCCGAACAATGAGCAGTTCTTC. Its protein product is CASCPRGRRGPNNEQFF. V is TRBV3-1 and J is TRBJ2-1; D may be TRBD2 (7 bases). The CDR3 loop spans 17 amino acids. Germline V gene sequence: CDR1 LGHDT, CDR2 YNNKEL (reference sequence). V was shortened by 8 bases and J by 5 bases, with 25 bases between the two germline ends.

This clonotype came up once. The chain recombines TRBV28 with TRBJ1-1, with TRBD1 as a possible D gene (5 bases). CDR3 length equals 14 residues. Germline-derived CDR1 and CDR2 are MDHEN and SYDVKM. V lost 5 bases, J lost 3 bases, and 13 bases lay in between. DNA of the CDR3: TGTGCCAGCAGTAGGACGGGAGGGGACACTGAAGCTTTCTTT. Its translation is CASSRTGGDTEAFF.

This clonotype has a count of ten or more. This sequence joins TRBV7-8 and TRBJ2-3; D may be TRBD1 (7 bases). This CDR3 region has 14 residues. CDR1 SGHVS and CDR2 FQNEAQ come from the germline V gene. V was trimmed by 7 bases and J by 4 bases, leaving 15 bases between them. CDR3 loop: CASTQGGASDTQYF. CDR3 DNA: TGTGCCAGCACCCAGGGGGGCGCGTCAGATACGCAGTATTTT. The entire variable domain, with the rest obtained from reference TRBV7-8 and TRBJ2-3, is as follows: GAGVSQSPRYKVAKRGQDVALRCDPISGHVSLFWYQQALGQGPEFLTYFQNEAQLDKSGLPSDRFFAERPEGSVSTLKIQRTQQEDSAVYLCASTQGGASDTQYFGPGTRLTVL.

This clonotype was counted many times. The J gene is TRBJ1-1, the V gene TRBV7-8; D uncertain. CDR1 and CDR2 (germline): SGHVS, FQNEAQ. V was pared by 3 bases and J by 3 bases, with 8 bases between. This CDR3 comprises 13 residues. The CDR3 nucleotides read TGTGCCAGCAGCTTGGTGGATTACACTGAAGCTTTCTTT. Translating it yields CASSLVDYTEAFF. Variable domain in full (rest from reference TRBV7-8 and TRBJ1-1): GAGVSQSPRYKVAKRGQDVALRCDPISGHVSLFWYQQALGQGPEFLTYFQNEAQLDKSGLPSDRFFAERPEGSVSTLKIQRTQQEDSAVYLCASSLVDYTEAFFGQGTRLTVV.

Ten or more counts support this clonotype. V usage is TRBV7-2 and J usage is TRBJ2-3; no firm D call. CDR3 length equals 13 residues. The V end was cut by 3 bases, the J end by 6 bases, with 10 bases between. Looked up from germline, CDR1 is SGHTA and CDR2 is FQGNSA. Written as DNA, the CDR3 is TGTGCCAGCAGCTTCGTAGTTTCGGATACGCAGTATTTT. The encoded protein is CASSFVVSDTQYF.

This clonotype was observed many times. CDR3 in DNA: TGCAGTGCTCACAGGGTGAGCTCCTATAATTCACCCCTCCACTTT. Protein product: CSAHRVSSYNSPLHF. This chain uses TRBV20-1 with TRBJ1-6; a possible D gene is TRBD1 (6 bases). Trimming left V 5 bases short and J 0 bases short, with 11 bases between. The CDR3 is 15 amino acids. The germline V gene encodes CDR1 DFQATT and CDR2 SNEGSKA (reference sequence).

This clonotype was seen at least ten times. The chain recombines TRBV5-1 with TRBJ1-2, with D uncertain. The CDR3 is 13 residues long. V was cut by 2 bases and J by 0 bases, with 5 bases left in between. CDR1 is SGHRS, CDR2 YFSETQ, per germline. CDR3 loop: CASSFQTNYGYTF. Here the CDR3 DNA reads TGCGCCAGCAGCTTTCAGACTAACTATGGCTACACCTTC.

This clonotype was seen ten or more times. J is TRBJ1-5 and V is TRBV20-1, with D tentatively TRBD1 (5 bases). The CDR3 is made up of 20 amino acids. Germline loops: CDR1 DFQATT, CDR2 SNEGSKA (reference sequence). The V end lost 6 bases, the J end lost 0 bases, and 30 bases lay between the germline ends. The CDR3 sequence is CSAKTPYEWDSLHSNQPQHF. The CDR3 DNA reads TGCAGTGCCAAGACACCGTATGAATGGGACTCGCTACATAGCAATCAGCCCCAGCATTTT.

This clonotype was observed at least ten times. The chain combines TRBV14 with TRBJ1-1; 7 bases are a match to TRBD1. The V and J ends lost 3 bases and 1 base, in that order; junction bases with no gene match: 2. The CDR3 length is 14 residues. Germline lookup yields CDR1 SGHDN and CDR2 FVKESK. Here the CDR3 DNA reads TGTGCCAGCAGCCAGAGGACAGGGAACACTGAAGCTTTCTTT. This sequence encodes CASSQRTGNTEAFF.

This clonotype showed up just a few times. The chain uses TRBV19 and TRBJ2-3; TRBD2 matches 8 bases. J gave up 2 bases and V 6 bases, and 13 bases lay outside the gene matches. Germline values: CDR1 LNHDA, CDR2 SQIVND (reference sequence). This CDR3 region has 17 residues. The CDR3 coding sequence is TGTGCCAGTAGCTTAGGGACCGGGACTAGGTTCACAGATACGCAGTATTTT. This codes for CASSLGTGTRFTDTQYF.

This clonotype occurred many times. The chain is built from TRBV15 and TRBJ2-1, with D unresolved. Trimming removed 1 base at V and 0 bases at J, with 13 bases between. The CDR3 is 17 amino acids. Germline assignment: CDR1 LNHNV and CDR2 YYDKDF (reference sequence). Here the CDR3 reads CATSRGVGSFSYNEQFF. The CDR3 nucleotides read TGTGCCACCAGCAGAGGAGTTGGTTCCTTCTCCTACAATGAGCAGTTCTTC.

This clonotype was counted ten times or more. The chain is built from TRBV2 and TRBJ1-2; tentatively, D is TRBD1 (5 bases). Germline CDR1 is SNHLY and CDR2 is FYNNEI. V was clipped by 6 bases and J by 6 bases, with 11 bases between them. This CDR3 contains 12 residues. CDR3 in amino acids: CASSLGVDGYTF. CDR3 nucleotide sequence: TGTGCCAGCAGCCTAGGGGTGGATGGCTACACCTTC.

This clonotype was recorded at least ten times. The chain recombines TRBV4-1 with TRBJ1-1; the D gene is possibly TRBD1 (5 bases). Germline loops: CDR1 MGHRA, CDR2 YSYEKL. Trimming took 1 base from V and 1 from J, leaving 10 bases between them. The CDR3 covers 15 residues. DNA of the CDR3: TGCGCCAGCAGCCAAGCAAGGACACCGAACACTGAAGCTTTCTTT. It encodes CASSQARTPNTEAFF.

Many counts were recorded for this clonotype. This chain joins TRBV5-5 and TRBJ2-5; no clear D gene. Trimming shortened V by 4 bases and J by 5 bases, and 12 bases separated the two germline ends. The CDR3 runs 13 residues. Germline CDR1 reads SGHKS; CDR2 reads YYEKEE (reference sequence). The CDR3 region is CASSAGPWETQYF. CDR3 DNA sequence: TGTGCCAGCAGCGCCGGGCCCTGGGAGACCCAGTACTTC.

Notes on this clonotype: This may be a read error, as it is one base from a much larger clone. V is TRBV15 and J is TRBJ1-2, with 7 nucleotides matching TRBD1. Germline lookup yields CDR1 LNHNV and CDR2 YYDKDF (reference sequence). CDR3 size: 15 residues. Written as DNA, the CDR3 is TGTGCCACCAGCAGAGAAGAGGGGGCGCCGTATGGCGACACCTTC. Amino acid sequence: CATSREEGAPYGDTF. The whole variable domain, filled in from reference TRBV15 and TRBJ1-2, reads DAMVIQNPRYQVTQFGKPVTLSCSQTLNHNVMYWYQQKSSQAPKLLFHYYDKDFNNEADTPDNFQSRRPNTSFCFLDIRSPGLGDTAMYLCATSREEGAPYGDTFGSGTRLTVV.

The chain carries TRBV28 and TRBJ1-2, with a weak D call TRBD1 (5 bases). The CDR3 is 14 amino acids. Trimming left V 5 bases short and J 5 bases short, with 15 bases between. Per the germline V gene, CDR1 is MDHEN and CDR2 is SYDVKM. The CDR3 sequence is CASSQLDGGYGYTF. DNA of the CDR3: TGTGCCAGCAGTCAGCTGGACGGGGGATATGGCTACACCTTC.

This clonotype showed up many times. The genes are TRBV28 and TRBJ2-2, with unresolved D. The germline V gene encodes CDR1 MDHEN and CDR2 SYDVKM. Trimming removed 4 bases from V and 8 bases from J, with 5 bases in between. CDR3 length: 11 residues. The CDR3 DNA follows: TGTGCCAGCAGTTGGGTAGGGGAGCTGTTTTTT. Translation: CASSWVGELFF.

At least ten counts were recorded for this clonotype. The chain uses TRBV29-1 and TRBJ1-2; D perhaps matches TRBD1 (5 bases). The CDR3 spans 12 residues. Looked up from germline, CDR1 is SQVTM and CDR2 is ANQGSEA. V lost 4 bases and J 6 bases, leaving 12 bases between the germline ends. CDR3 DNA: TGCAGCGTTGCCAGGGAAATCCATGGCTACACCTTC. It specifies CSVAREIHGYTF.